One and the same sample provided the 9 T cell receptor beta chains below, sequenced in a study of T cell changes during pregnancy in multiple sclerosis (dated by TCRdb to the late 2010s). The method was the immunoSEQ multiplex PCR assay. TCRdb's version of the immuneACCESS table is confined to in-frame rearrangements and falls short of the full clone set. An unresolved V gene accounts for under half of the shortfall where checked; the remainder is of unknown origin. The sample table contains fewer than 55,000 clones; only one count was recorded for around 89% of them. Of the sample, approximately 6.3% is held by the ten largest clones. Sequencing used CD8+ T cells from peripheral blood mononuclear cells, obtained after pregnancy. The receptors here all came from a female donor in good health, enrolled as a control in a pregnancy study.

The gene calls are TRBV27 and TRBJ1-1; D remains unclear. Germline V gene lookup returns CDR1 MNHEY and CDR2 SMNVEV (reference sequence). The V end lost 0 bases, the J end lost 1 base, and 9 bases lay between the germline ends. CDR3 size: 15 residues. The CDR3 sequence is CASSLSDRQNTEAFF. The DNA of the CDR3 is TGTGCCAGCAGTTTATCAGATAGACAGAACACTGAAGCTTTCTTT.

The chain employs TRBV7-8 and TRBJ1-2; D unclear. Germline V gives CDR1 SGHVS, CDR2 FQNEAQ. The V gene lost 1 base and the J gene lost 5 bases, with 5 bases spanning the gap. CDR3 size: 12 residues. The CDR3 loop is CASSLGGYGYTF. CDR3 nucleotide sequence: TGTGCCAGCAGCTTAGGAGGATATGGCTACACCTTC.

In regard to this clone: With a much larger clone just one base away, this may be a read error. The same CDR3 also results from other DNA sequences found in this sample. The CDR3 protein is CASSPLSGVGSYNSPLHF. The CDR3 coding sequence is TGTGCCAGCAGCCCCCTATCAGGGGTTGGCTCCTATAATTCGCCCCTCCACTTT. This chain joins TRBV28 and TRBJ1-6; D may be TRBD1 (6 bases). The CDR3 length is 18 residues. CDR1 is MDHEN, CDR2 SYDVKM, per germline.

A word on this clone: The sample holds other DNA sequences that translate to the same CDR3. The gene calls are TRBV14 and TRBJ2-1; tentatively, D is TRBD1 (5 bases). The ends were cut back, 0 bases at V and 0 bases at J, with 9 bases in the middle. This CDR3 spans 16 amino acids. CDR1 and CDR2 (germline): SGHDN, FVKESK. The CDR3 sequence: CASSQDETDSYNEQFF. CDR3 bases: TGTGCCAGCAGCCAAGACGAGACAGACTCCTACAATGAGCAGTTCTTC.

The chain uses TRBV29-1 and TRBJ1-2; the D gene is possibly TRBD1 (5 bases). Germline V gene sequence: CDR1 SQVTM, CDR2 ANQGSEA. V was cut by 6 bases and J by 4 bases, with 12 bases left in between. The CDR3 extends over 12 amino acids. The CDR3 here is CSVQGVTYGYTF. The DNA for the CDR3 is TGCAGCGTACAAGGGGTGACCTATGGCTACACCTTC.

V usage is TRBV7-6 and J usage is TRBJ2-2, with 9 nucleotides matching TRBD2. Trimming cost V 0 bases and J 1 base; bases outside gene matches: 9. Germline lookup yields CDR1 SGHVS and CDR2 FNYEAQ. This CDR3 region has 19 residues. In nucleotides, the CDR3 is TGTGCCAGCAGCTTAGCCCCACTCTTAGCGGGGGAGAACACCGGGGAGCTGTTTTTT. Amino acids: CASSLAPLLAGENTGELFF. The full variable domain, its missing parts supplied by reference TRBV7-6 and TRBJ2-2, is GAGVSQSPRYKVTKRGQDVALRCDPISGHVSLYWYRQALGQGPEFLTYFNYEAQQDKSGLPNDRFSAERPEGSISTLTIQRTEQRDSAMYRCASSLAPLLAGENTGELFFGEGSRLTVL.

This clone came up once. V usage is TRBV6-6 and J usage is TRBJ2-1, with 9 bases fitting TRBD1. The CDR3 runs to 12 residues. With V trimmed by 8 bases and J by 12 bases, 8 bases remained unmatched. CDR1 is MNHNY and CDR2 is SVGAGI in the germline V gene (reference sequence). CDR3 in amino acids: CASGSPGQGQFF. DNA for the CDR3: TGTGCCAGCGGATCCCCGGGACAGGGGCAGTTCTTC.

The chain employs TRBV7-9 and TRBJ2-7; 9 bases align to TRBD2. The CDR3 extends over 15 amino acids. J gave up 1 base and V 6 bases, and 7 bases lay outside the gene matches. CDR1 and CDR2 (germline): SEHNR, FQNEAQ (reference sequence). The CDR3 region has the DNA TGTGCCAGCAGTCCCAGCGGGGGGCCTTCCTACGAGCAGTACTTC. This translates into CASSPSGGPSYEQYF.

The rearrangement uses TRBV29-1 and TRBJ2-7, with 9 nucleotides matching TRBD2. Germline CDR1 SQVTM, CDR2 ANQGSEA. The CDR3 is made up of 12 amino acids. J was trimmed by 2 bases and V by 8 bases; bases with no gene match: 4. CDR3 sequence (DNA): TGCAGCACATCTAGCGGGGCCTACGAGCAGTACTTC. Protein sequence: CSTSSGAYEQYF.